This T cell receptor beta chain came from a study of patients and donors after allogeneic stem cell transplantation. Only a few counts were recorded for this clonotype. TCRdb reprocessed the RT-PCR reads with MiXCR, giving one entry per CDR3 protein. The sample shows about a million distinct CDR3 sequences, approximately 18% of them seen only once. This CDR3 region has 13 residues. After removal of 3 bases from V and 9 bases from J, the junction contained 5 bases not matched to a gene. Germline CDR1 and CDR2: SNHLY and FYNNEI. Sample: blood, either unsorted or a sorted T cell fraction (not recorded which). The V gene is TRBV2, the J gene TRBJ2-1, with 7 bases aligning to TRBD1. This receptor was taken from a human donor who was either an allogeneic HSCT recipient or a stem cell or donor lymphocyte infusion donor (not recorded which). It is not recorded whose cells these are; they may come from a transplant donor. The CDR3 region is CASSEHRGGEQFF. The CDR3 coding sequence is TGTGCCAGCAGTGAGCACAGGGGCGGTGAGCAGTTCTTC. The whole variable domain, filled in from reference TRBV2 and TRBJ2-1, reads EPEVTQTPSHQVTQMGQEVILRCVPISNHLYFYWYRQILGQKVEFLVSFYNNEISEKSEIFDDQFSVERPDGSNFTLKIRSTKLEDSAMYFCASSEHRGGEQFFGPGTRLTVL.